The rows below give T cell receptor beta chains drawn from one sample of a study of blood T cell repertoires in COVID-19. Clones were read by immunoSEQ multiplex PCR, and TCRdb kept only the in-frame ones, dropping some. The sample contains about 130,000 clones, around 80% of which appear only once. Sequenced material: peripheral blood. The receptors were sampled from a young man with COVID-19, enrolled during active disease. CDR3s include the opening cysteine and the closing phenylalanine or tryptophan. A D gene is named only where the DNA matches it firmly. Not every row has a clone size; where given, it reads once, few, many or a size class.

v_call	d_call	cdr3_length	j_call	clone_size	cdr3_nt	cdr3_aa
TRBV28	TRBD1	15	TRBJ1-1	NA	TGTGCCAGCAGTCCAACCGGGACAGGGGGTCGTGGGGCTTTCTTT	CASSPTGTGGRGAFF
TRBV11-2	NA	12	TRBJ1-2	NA	TGTGCCAGCAGCCCGGTAAACTATGGCTACACCTTC	CASSPVNYGYTF
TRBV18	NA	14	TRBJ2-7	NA	TGTGCCAGCTCACCGGGACTGCGCAGGAACGAGCAGTACTTC	CASSPGLRRNEQYF
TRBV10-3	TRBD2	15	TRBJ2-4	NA	TGTGCCACCGCGGGACTACTTCTAGCCAAAAACATTCAGTACTTC	CATAGLLLAKNIQYF
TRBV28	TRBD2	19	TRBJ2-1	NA	TGTGCCAGCAGTTTCCCCCGAGGGAGCGGGGCGGGCTCCTACAATGAGCAGTTCTTC	CASSFPRGSGAGSYNEQFF
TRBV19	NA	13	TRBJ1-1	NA	TGTGCCAGTAGTATGGAGCGAGCCACTGAAGCTTTCTTT	CASSMERATEAFF
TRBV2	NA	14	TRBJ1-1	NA	TGTGCCAGCAGTGAAATAGGACAGAACACTGAAGCTTTCTTT	CASSEIGQNTEAFF
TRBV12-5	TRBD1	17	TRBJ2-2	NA	TGTGCTAGTGGTTTGGTTCTGGGACAGGGGGTCACCGGGGAGCTGTTTTTT	CASGLVLGQGVTGELFF
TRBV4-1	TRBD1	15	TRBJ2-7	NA	TGCGCCAGCAGCCCGCCGAGGGACAGGCATTACGAGCAGTACTTC	CASSPPRDRHYEQYF
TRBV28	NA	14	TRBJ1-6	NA	TGTGCCAGCAGCACCGGGACAAATTTTTCACCCCTCCACTTT	CASSTGTNFSPLHF
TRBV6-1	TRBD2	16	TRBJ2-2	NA	TGTGCCAGCAGTGAAGCGGGTCTAGCGGGCCCCGGGGAGCTGTTTTTT	CASSEAGLAGPGELFF
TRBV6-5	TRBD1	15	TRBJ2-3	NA	TGTGCCAGCAGGACGGAGGCAGGGGGCGCAGATACGCAGTATTTT	CASRTEAGGADTQYF
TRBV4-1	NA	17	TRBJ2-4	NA	TGCGCCAGCAGCCAAGATGCTTACGAGGGTTCCGAAGGCATTCAGTACTTC	CASSQDAYEGSEGIQYF
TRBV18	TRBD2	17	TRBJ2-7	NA	TGTGCCAGCTCACCACCTTGGGCTAGCGGGCCCATAGTCGAGCAGTACTTC	CASSPPWASGPIVEQYF
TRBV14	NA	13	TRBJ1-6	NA	TGTGCCAGCAGCCAGATACAGGATTCACCCCTCCACTTT	CASSQIQDSPLHF
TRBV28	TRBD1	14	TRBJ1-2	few	TGTGCCAGCAGCGAGGGGGCAGGAGACTATGGCTACACCTTC	CASSEGAGDYGYTF
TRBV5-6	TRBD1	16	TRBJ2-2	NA	TGTGCCAGCAGCTTGGCCGGGACAGATTTCACCGGGGAGCTGTTTTTT	CASSLAGTDFTGELFF
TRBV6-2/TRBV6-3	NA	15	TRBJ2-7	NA	TGTGCCAGCAGTAGACCCACAGGGATCCCTTACGAGCAGTACTTC	CASSRPTGIPYEQYF
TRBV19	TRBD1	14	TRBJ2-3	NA	TGTGCCAGTGGTTACAGGGGAAGCACAGATACGCAGTATTTT	CASGYRGSTDTQYF
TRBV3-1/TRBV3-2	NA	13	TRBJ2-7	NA	TGTGCCAGCAGCCAGGGAGACTCCTACGAGCAGTACTTC	CASSQGDSYEQYF
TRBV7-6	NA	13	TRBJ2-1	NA	TGTGCCAGCAGCTTTCACAGGGAAGGTGAGCAGTTCTTC	CASSFHREGEQFF
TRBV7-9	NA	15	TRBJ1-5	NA	TGTGCCAGCAGTCGAGACGGACATAGCAATCAGCCCCAGCATTTT	CASSRDGHSNQPQHF
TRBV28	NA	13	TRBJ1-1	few	TGTGCCAGCAACAGTGAAATGAACACTGAAGCTTTCTTT	CASNSEMNTEAFF
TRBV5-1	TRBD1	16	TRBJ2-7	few	TGCGCCAGCAGCTTGGCGCTGGACAGGTTCACCTACGAGCAGTACTTC	CASSLALDRFTYEQYF
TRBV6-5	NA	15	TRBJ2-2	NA	TGTGCCAGCTATACGACAGGATTCAACACCGGGGAGCTGTTTTTT	CASYTTGFNTGELFF
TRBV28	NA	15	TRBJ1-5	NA	TGTGCCAGCACGGTGGAGGGATATAGCAATCAGCCCCAGCATTTT	CASTVEGYSNQPQHF
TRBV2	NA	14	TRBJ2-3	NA	TGTGCCAGCAGCTCGGGAGATTACACAGATACGCAGTATTTT	CASSSGDYTDTQYF
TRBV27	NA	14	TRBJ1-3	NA	TGTGCCAGCAGTTTGTCAGGAGGCGGAAACACCATATATTTT	CASSLSGGGNTIYF
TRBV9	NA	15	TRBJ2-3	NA	TGTGCCAGCAGCGTATGGTCCGAGGGCGCAGATACGCAGTATTTT	CASSVWSEGADTQYF
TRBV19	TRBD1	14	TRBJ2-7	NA	TGTGCCAGTAGTAGCTGGGACAGCCCCTACGAGCAGTACTTC	CASSSWDSPYEQYF
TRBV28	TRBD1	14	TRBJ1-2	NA	TGTGCCAGCAGTATAACTACAGGGGGCCTTGGCTACACCTTC	CASSITTGGLGYTF
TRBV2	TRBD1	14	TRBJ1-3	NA	TGTGCCAGCAATCGACAGGGGAAGACAAACACCATATATTTT	CASNRQGKTNTIYF
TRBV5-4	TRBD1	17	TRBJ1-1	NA	TGTGCCAGCAGCCTCCCACCACAGGGGGCTACGGACACTGAAGCTTTCTTT	CASSLPPQGATDTEAFF
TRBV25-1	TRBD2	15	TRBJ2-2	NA	TGTGCCAGCGGTCTAGCGGGAGGTTACACCGGGGAGCTGTTTTTT	CASGLAGGYTGELFF
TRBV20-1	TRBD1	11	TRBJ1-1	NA	TGCAGTGCCAGGACAGGGTCTGAAGCTTTCTTT	CSARTGSEAFF
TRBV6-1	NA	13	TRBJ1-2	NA	TGTGCCAGCAGTGAAGACATGGGGAGGGGCTACACCTTC	CASSEDMGRGYTF
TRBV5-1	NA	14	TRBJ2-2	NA	TGCGCCAGCAAGGGGACACCTAACACCGGGGAGCTGTTTTTT	CASKGTPNTGELFF
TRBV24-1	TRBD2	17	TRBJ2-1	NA	TGTGCCACCAGTGATCCCCTTCGGACTAGCGGATACAATGAGCAGTTCTTC	CATSDPLRTSGYNEQFF
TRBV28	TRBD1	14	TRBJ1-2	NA	TGTGCCAGCAGTGAACCGGACAGGGTTGGTGGCTACACCTTC	CASSEPDRVGGYTF
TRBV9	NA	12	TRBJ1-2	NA	TGTGCCAGCAGCGAGGAGAACTATGGCTACACCTTC	CASSEENYGYTF
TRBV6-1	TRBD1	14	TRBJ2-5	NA	TGTGCCAGCAGTGAAAACAGGGGGCAAGAGACCCAGTACTTC	CASSENRGQETQYF
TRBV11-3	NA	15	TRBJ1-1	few	TGTGCCAGCAGCTTAGACTCTGCGGGGGTAAAAGAAGCTTTCTTT	CASSLDSAGVKEAFF
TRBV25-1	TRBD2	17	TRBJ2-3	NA	TGTGCCAGCAGTGAATTAACGACTAGCGAAGGAATGGATACGCAGTATTTT	CASSELTTSEGMDTQYF
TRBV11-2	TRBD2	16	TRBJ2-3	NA	TGTGCCAGCAGCTTAGGGCTAGCGGGAGGCACAGATACGCAGTATTTT	CASSLGLAGGTDTQYF
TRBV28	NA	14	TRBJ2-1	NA	TGTGCCAGCAACCCTGTGAGGGGAGGAAATGAGCAGTTCTTC	CASNPVRGGNEQFF
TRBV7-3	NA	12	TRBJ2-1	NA	TGTGCCAGCAGCTTACCAGGCAATGAGCAGTTCTTC	CASSLPGNEQFF
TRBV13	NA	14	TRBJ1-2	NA	TGTGCCAGCAGCTTCAAGGGGACAAACTATGGCTACACCTTC	CASSFKGTNYGYTF
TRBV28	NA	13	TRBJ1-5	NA	TGTGCCAGCAGTTTGTCCGGGAATCAGCCCCAGCATTTT	CASSLSGNQPQHF
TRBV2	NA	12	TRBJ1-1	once	TGTGCCAGCACAGGGGACATAAGTGAAGCTTTCTTT	CASTGDISEAFF
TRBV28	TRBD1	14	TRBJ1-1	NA	TGTGCCAGCAGTGAATGGGACAGATTCACTGAAGCTTTCTTT	CASSEWDRFTEAFF
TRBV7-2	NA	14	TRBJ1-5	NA	TGTGCCAGCAGCTTAGAAGTCCGAGGGCAGCCCCAGCATTTT	CASSLEVRGQPQHF
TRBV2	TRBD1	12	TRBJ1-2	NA	TGTGCCAGCAGTGAGGGACAGGGTGGCTACACCTTC	CASSEGQGGYTF
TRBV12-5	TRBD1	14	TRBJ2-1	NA	TGTGCTAGTGGCCCCGGGACAGGGTACAATGAGCAGTTCTTC	CASGPGTGYNEQFF
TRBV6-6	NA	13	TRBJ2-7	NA	TGTGCCAGCAGTTTCATACAGGGAAACGAGCAGTACTTC	CASSFIQGNEQYF
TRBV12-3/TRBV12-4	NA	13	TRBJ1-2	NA	TGTGCCAGCAGTCCTGGCATCCAATATGGCTACACCTTC	CASSPGIQYGYTF
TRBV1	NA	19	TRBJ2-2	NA	TGCACCAGCAGCCAAGATTTACCCATCTGCGGGAGGGCCGGCGGGGAGCTGTTTTTT	CTSSQDLPICGRAGGELFF
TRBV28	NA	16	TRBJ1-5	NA	TGTGCCAGCAGTTTATGGTCGAGGCTTAGCAATCAGCCCCAGCATTTT	CASSLWSRLSNQPQHF
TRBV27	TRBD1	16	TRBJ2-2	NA	TGTGCCAGCAGTTTACCCCGGCAGGGGGCATCCGGGGAGCTGTTTTTT	CASSLPRQGASGELFF
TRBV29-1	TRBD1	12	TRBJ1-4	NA	TGCAGCGTTGGGAGATGGGGACAGGAGGTGTTTTTT	CSVGRWGQEVFF
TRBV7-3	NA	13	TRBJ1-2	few	TGTGCCAGCAGCTTCGGGATCATCTATGGCTACACCTTC	CASSFGIIYGYTF